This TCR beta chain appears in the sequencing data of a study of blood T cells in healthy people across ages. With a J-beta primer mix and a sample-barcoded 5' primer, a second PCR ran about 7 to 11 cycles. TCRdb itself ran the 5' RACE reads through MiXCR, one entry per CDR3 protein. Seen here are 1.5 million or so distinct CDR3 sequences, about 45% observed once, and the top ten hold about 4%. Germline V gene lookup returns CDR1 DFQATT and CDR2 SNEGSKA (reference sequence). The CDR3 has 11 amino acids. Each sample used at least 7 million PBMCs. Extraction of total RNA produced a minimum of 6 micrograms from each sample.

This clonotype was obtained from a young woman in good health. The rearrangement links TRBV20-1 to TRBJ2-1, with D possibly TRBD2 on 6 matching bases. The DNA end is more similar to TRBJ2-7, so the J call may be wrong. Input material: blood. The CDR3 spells CSGARGNEQYF. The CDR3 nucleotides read TGCAGTGGGGCCCGGGGGAACGAGCAGTACTTC.